The clone carrying this TCR beta chain occurred many times. What it recognizes is unknown. This CDR3 has 13 amino acids. Germline V gene sequence: CDR1 ENHRY, CDR2 SYGVKD. Trimming removed 6 bases from V and 6 bases from J, with 12 bases in between. This sample was included in a study of T-cell reconstitution after alpha-beta-depleted transplantation in children. Study findings and constraints: T-cell numbers and diversity one year post-transplant derived largely from freshly generated T cells. Several hundred expanded graft clones reportedly gave rise to the alpha-beta T cells present about two months after transplant.

The TCRbeta library was prepared with unique molecular identifiers. MiXCR, applied by TCRdb to the PCR reads, yields one record per CDR3 protein. The sample lists hundreds of thousands of distinct CDR3 sequences, 10% to 15% occurring once. The clonotype comes from a girl aged 2 to 10 with congenital amegakaryocytic thrombocytopenia, due to receive a stem cell transplant. The material was PBMCs, obtained before TCRalphabeta/CD19-depleted stem cell transplant. This rearrangement joins TRBV10-3 to TRBJ2-1; D is unresolved. The CDR3 sequence: CAIRGRSANEQFF. The CDR3 bases are TGTGCCATCAGAGGGCGGTCGGCCAATGAGCAGTTCTTC.